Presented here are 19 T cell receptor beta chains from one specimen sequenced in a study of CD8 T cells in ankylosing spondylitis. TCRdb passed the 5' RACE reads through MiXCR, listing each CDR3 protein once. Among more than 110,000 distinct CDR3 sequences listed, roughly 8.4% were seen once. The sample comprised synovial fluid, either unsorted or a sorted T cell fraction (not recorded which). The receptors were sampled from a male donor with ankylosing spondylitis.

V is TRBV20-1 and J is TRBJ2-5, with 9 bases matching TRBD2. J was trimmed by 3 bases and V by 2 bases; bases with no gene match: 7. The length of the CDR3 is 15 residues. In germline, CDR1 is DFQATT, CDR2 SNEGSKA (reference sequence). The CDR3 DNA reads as TGCAGTGCTAGACTTAGCGGGAGCCGGGAAGAGACCCAGTACTTC. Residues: CSARLSGSREETQYF.

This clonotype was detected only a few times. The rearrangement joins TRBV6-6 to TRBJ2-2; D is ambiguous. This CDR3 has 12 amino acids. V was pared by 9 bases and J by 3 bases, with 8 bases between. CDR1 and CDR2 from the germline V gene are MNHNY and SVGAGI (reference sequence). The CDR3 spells CASSPDTGELFF. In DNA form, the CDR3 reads TGTGCCAGTTCTCCCGACACCGGGGAGCTGTTTTTT.

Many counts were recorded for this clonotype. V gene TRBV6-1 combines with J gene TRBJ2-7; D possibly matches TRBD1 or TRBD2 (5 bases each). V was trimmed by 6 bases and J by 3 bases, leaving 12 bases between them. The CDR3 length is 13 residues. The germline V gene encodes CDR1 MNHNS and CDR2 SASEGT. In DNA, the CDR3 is TGTGCCAGCAGCCGTCAGAGGGGCTACGAGCAGTACTTC. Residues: CASSRQRGYEQYF.

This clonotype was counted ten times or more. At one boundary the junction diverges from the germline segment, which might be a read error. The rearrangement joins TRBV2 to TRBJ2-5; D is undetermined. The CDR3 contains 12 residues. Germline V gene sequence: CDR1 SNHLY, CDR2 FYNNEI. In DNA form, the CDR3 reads TGTGCCAGCAGAGCCCTGGGTACCTACCTGCACTTC. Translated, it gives CASRALGTYLHF. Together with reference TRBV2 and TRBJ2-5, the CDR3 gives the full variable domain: EPEVTQTPSHQVTQMGQEVILRCVPISNHLYFYWYRQILGQKVEFLVSFYNNEISEKSEIFDDQFSVERPDGSNFTLKIRSTKLEDSAMYFCASRALGTYLHFGPGTRLLVL.

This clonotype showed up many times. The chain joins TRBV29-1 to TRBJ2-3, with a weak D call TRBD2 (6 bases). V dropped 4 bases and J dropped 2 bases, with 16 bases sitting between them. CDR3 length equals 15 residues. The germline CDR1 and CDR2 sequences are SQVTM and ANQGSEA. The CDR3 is CSVGVADPYTDTQYF. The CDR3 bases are TGCAGCGTTGGCGTAGCGGACCCGTACACAGATACGCAGTATTTT.

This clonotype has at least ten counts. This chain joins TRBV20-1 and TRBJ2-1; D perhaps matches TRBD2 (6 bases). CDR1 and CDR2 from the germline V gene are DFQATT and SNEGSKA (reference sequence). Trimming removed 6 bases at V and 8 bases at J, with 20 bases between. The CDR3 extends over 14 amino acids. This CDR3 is CSAESLGGSDEQFF. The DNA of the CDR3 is TGCAGTGCCGAATCCCTGGGGGGTAGCGATGAGCAGTTCTTC.

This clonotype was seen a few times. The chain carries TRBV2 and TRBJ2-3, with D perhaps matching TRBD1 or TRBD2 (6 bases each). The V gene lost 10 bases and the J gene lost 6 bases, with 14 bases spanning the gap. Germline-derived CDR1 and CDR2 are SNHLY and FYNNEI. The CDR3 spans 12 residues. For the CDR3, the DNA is TGTGCCACCCACAGGGACTCCGATACGCAGTATTTT. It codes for CATHRDSDTQYF.

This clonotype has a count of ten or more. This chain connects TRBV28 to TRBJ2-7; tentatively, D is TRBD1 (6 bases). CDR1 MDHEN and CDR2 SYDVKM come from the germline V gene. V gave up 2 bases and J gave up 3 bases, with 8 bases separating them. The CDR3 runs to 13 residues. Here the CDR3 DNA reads TGTGCCAGCAGTTTAAGACAGGTCTACGAGCAGTACTTC. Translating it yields CASSLRQVYEQYF.

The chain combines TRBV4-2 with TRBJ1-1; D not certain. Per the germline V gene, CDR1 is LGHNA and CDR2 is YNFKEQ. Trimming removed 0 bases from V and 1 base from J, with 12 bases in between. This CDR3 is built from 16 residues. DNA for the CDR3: TGTGCCAGCAGCCAAGATCTCGGGAAATCGAACACTGAAGCTTTCTTT. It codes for CASSQDLGKSNTEAFF.

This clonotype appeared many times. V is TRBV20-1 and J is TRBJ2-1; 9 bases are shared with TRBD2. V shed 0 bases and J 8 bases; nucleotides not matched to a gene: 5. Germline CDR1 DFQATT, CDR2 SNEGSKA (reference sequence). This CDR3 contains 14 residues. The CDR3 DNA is TGCAGTGCTAGAGATAGCGGGGGCGGGGATGAGCAGTTCTTC. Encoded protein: CSARDSGGGDEQFF.

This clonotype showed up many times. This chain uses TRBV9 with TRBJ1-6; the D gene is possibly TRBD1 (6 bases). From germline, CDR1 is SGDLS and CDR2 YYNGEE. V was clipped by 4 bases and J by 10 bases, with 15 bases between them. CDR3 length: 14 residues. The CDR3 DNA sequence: TGTGCCAGCAGCTTACAGGGCGAGCGCTCACCCCTCCACTTT. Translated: CASSLQGERSPLHF.

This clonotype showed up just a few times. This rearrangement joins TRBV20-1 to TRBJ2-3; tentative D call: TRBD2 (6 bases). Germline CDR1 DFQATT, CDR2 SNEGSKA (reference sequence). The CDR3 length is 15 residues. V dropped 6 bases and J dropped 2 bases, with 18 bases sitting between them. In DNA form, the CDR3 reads TGCAGTGCAACAAGGAGTAGCGGCATCACAGATACGCAGTATTTT. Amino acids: CSATRSSGITDTQYF.

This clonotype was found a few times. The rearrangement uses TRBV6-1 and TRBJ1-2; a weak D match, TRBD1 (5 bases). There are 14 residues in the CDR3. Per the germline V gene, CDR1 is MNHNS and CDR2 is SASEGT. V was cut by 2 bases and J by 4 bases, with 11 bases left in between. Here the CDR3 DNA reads TGTGCCAGCAGTGAACAGGTGGGGGTCTATGGCTACACCTTC. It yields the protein CASSEQVGVYGYTF.

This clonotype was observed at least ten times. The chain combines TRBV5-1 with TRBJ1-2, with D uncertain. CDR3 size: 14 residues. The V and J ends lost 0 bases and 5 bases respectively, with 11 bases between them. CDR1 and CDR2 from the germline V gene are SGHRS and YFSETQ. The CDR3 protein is CASSLAAGWYGYTF. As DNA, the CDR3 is TGCGCCAGCAGCTTGGCTGCCGGATGGTATGGCTACACCTTC.

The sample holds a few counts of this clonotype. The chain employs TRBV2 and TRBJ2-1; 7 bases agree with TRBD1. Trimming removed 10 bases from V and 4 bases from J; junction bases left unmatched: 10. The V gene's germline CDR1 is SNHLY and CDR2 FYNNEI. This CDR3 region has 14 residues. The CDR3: CATRRQGSYNEQFF. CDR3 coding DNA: TGTGCCACCCGGAGACAGGGTTCGTACAATGAGCAGTTCTTC.

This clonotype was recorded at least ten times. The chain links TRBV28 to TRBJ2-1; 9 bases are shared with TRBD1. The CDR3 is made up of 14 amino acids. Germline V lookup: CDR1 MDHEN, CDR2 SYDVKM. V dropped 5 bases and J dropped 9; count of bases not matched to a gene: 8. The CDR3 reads CASSRRDRVGEQFF. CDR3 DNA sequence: TGTGCCAGCAGTCGCCGGGACAGGGTCGGTGAGCAGTTCTTC. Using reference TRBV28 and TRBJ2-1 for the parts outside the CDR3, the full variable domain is DVKVTQSSRYLVKRTGEKVFLECVQDMDHENMFWYRQDPGLGLRLIYFSYDVKMKEKGDIPEGYSVSREKKERFSLILESASTNQTSMYLCASSRRDRVGEQFFGPGTRLTVL.

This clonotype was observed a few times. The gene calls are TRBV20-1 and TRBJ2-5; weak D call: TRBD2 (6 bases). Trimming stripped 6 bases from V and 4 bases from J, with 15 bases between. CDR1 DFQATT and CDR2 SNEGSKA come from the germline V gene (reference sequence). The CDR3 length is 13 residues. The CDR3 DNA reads TGCAGTGCCGCTGGGTGGAGGGGAGAGACCCAGTACTTC. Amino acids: CSAAGWRGETQYF.

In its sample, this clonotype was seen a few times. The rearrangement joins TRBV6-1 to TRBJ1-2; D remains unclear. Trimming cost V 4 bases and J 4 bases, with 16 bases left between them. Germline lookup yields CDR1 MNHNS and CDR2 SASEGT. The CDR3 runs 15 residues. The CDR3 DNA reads TGTGCCAGCAGTGTAACCTTGGCAGACATCTATGGCTACACCTTC. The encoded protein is CASSVTLADIYGYTF.

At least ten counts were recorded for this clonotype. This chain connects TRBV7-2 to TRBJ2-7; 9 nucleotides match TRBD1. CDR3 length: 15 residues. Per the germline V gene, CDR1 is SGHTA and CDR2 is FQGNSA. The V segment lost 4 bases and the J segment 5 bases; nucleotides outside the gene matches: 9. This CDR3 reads CASSYQTGGVHEQYF. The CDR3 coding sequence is TGTGCCAGCAGCTATCAAACAGGGGGCGTCCACGAGCAGTACTTC.